This entry describes one TCR beta chain. The antigen remains unidentified. The sample originates from a study of monozygotic twins with inflammatory bowel disease. The germline V gene encodes CDR1 SGHTA and CDR2 FQGNSA. This CDR3 has 15 residues. Blood, roughly 2.6 ml, was drawn per donor. Broader study findings: Especially where disease activity was present, IBD patients had fewer clonotypes in common with others than healthy twins did. Twin pairs that were concordant did not differ from discordant pairs in repertoire similarity, possibly from limited power.

TCRdb reanalyzed the 5' RACE reads and collapses them to one entry per CDR3 protein, without DNA. This sample contains roughly 140,000 distinct CDR3 sequences. Source material: blood. The chain recombines TRBV7-2 with TRBJ2-7; the TCRdb call, TRBD1, lacks DNA for checking. The clonotype comes from a human donor with ulcerative colitis or Crohn's disease, or a healthy co-twin of an affected twin (not recorded which). CDR3 protein: CASSPGQGSYYEQYF.